This is a list of T cell receptor beta chains from one sample in a study of siplizumab effects on memory and regulatory T cells. This table comes from immunoSEQ multiplex PCR, and its TCRdb copy is limited to in-frame clones, with some not included. The sample shows tens of thousands of clones, under 95% of them seen only once. The sequencing sample was made of CD8+ T cells sorted from blood. All receptors derive from a human donor in good health. CDR3s include the opening cysteine and the closing phenylalanine or tryptophan. D genes are given only for firm matches.

cdr3_length: 13; j_call: TRBJ1-1; d_call: .; v_call: TRBV6-5; cdr3_aa: CASSYSDASEAFF
cdr3_length: 16; j_call: TRBJ2-7; d_call: TRBD2; v_call: TRBV10-3; cdr3_aa: CAISDSRTSGSYEQYF
cdr3_length: 15; j_call: TRBJ2-2; d_call: TRBD2; v_call: TRBV6-1; cdr3_aa: CASSVLAGGAGELFF
cdr3_length: 14; j_call: TRBJ1-1; d_call: .; v_call: TRBV7-9; cdr3_aa: CASSFIQGVTEAFF
cdr3_length: 19; j_call: TRBJ1-5; d_call: TRBD1; v_call: TRBV2; cdr3_aa: CASKTAPGQGQYSNQPQHF
cdr3_length: 15; j_call: TRBJ2-5; d_call: .; v_call: TRBV18; cdr3_aa: CASSPGQGGPETQYF
cdr3_length: 15; j_call: TRBJ1-1; d_call: .; v_call: TRBV10-1; cdr3_aa: CASSGAEQSNTEAFF
cdr3_length: 14; j_call: TRBJ1-1; d_call: TRBD1; v_call: TRBV27; cdr3_aa: CASRTGIMNTEAFF
cdr3_length: 14; j_call: TRBJ1-2; d_call: .; v_call: TRBV5-8; cdr3_aa: CASSSINRAYGYTF
cdr3_length: 13; j_call: TRBJ1-2; d_call: TRBD1; v_call: TRBV6-6; cdr3_aa: CASTFLGQDGYTF
cdr3_length: 16; j_call: TRBJ2-7; d_call: .; v_call: TRBV13; cdr3_aa: CASSLEIGEHTYEQYF
cdr3_length: 16; j_call: TRBJ2-7; d_call: TRBD2; v_call: TRBV27; cdr3_aa: CASSALLAGGPYEQYF
cdr3_length: 15; j_call: TRBJ2-7; d_call: TRBD1; v_call: TRBV4-1; cdr3_aa: CASSQETGQGFEQYF
cdr3_length: 17; j_call: TRBJ1-1; d_call: TRBD1; v_call: TRBV19; cdr3_aa: CASSPSRTGGPNTEAFF
cdr3_length: 13; j_call: TRBJ2-1; d_call: .; v_call: TRBV29-1; cdr3_aa: CSVSSSNYNEQFF
cdr3_length: 14; j_call: TRBJ1-6; d_call: .; v_call: TRBV5-4; cdr3_aa: CASRFEGGYSPLHF
cdr3_length: 12; j_call: TRBJ2-7; d_call: .; v_call: TRBV7-9; cdr3_aa: CASSLLPYEQYF
cdr3_length: 9; j_call: TRBJ1-2; d_call: .; v_call: TRBV29-1; cdr3_aa: CSAGGYYTF
cdr3_length: 14; j_call: TRBJ2-1; d_call: .; v_call: TRBV29-1; cdr3_aa: CSVSNGLSYNEQFF
cdr3_length: 15; j_call: TRBJ2-5; d_call: TRBD1; v_call: TRBV19; cdr3_aa: CASSLTGGRQETQYF
cdr3_length: 14; j_call: TRBJ1-1; d_call: .; v_call: TRBV19; cdr3_aa: CASSILFWGTEAFF
cdr3_length: 13; j_call: TRBJ2-7; d_call: .; v_call: TRBV27; cdr3_aa: CASSFGVYYEQYF
cdr3_length: 16; j_call: TRBJ2-3; d_call: TRBD1; v_call: TRBV15; cdr3_aa: CATSSGGDLSTDTQYF
cdr3_length: 16; j_call: TRBJ2-7; d_call: TRBD2; v_call: TRBV27; cdr3_aa: CASSTQSLAGRNEQYF
cdr3_length: 16; j_call: TRBJ2-4; d_call: TRBD1; v_call: TRBV27; cdr3_aa: CASSPPGQISKNIQYF
cdr3_length: 16; j_call: TRBJ2-2; d_call: TRBD2; v_call: TRBV7-9; cdr3_aa: CASSATSGRTTGELFF
cdr3_length: 19; j_call: TRBJ2-1; d_call: .; v_call: TRBV2; cdr3_aa: CASSDPGAPAISPYNEQFF
cdr3_length: 14; j_call: TRBJ2-1; d_call: .; v_call: TRBV7-9; cdr3_aa: CASSFTGTYNEQFF
cdr3_length: 21; j_call: TRBJ2-7; d_call: .; v_call: TRBV7-8; cdr3_aa: CASSLAPSIDPTQESAYEQYF
cdr3_length: 14; j_call: TRBJ2-2; d_call: .; v_call: TRBV6-7; cdr3_aa: CASRDPRDTGELFF
cdr3_length: 14; j_call: TRBJ2-7; d_call: TRBD2; v_call: TRBV7-9; cdr3_aa: CASSFAPSGSEQYF
cdr3_length: 16; j_call: TRBJ2-7; d_call: TRBD2; v_call: TRBV7-2; cdr3_aa: CASSLELAGVAYEQYF
cdr3_length: 11; j_call: TRBJ2-1; d_call: .; v_call: TRBV25-1; cdr3_aa: CASGPWLEQFF
cdr3_length: 13; j_call: TRBJ1-2; d_call: .; v_call: TRBV27; cdr3_aa: CASSPGQTYGYTF
cdr3_length: 13; j_call: TRBJ1-5; d_call: .; v_call: TRBV27; cdr3_aa: CASSPYSNQPQHF
cdr3_length: 14; j_call: TRBJ2-7; d_call: .; v_call: TRBV6-5; cdr3_aa: CASSYGRSSYEQYF
cdr3_length: 13; j_call: TRBJ2-7; d_call: .; v_call: TRBV7-6; cdr3_aa: CASSHLDEGVQYF
cdr3_length: 15; j_call: TRBJ2-6; d_call: .; v_call: TRBV19; cdr3_aa: CASSWTNSGANVLTF
cdr3_length: 12; j_call: TRBJ2-7; d_call: .; v_call: TRBV5-4; cdr3_aa: CASSLDRYEQYF
cdr3_length: 15; j_call: TRBJ1-1; d_call: .; v_call: TRBV27; cdr3_aa: CASSLTPRLNTEAFF
cdr3_length: 17; j_call: TRBJ2-1; d_call: TRBD2; v_call: TRBV19; cdr3_aa: CATTGTSGEYSYNEQFF
cdr3_length: 15; j_call: TRBJ2-7; d_call: TRBD2; v_call: TRBV7-9; cdr3_aa: CASSLGTSGAHEQYF
cdr3_length: 15; j_call: TRBJ2-1; d_call: .; v_call: TRBV5-6; cdr3_aa: CASSPEGGSYNEQFF
cdr3_length: 13; j_call: TRBJ2-7; d_call: .; v_call: TRBV29-1; cdr3_aa: CSVEDLYSYEQYF
cdr3_length: 18; j_call: TRBJ2-7; d_call: .; v_call: TRBV7-3; cdr3_aa: CASSPSRDGNPSSYEQYF
cdr3_length: 14; j_call: TRBJ1-5; d_call: TRBD1; v_call: TRBV2; cdr3_aa: CASLGQGYNQPQHF
cdr3_length: 15; j_call: TRBJ2-1; d_call: TRBD2; v_call: TRBV19; cdr3_aa: CASSISGSFGNEQFF
cdr3_length: 12; j_call: TRBJ1-1; d_call: .; v_call: TRBV19; cdr3_aa: CASSIGFTEAFF
cdr3_length: 16; j_call: TRBJ2-6; d_call: TRBD1; v_call: TRBV2; cdr3_aa: CASTRQGADGANVLTF
cdr3_length: 13; j_call: TRBJ2-7; d_call: TRBD1; v_call: TRBV28; cdr3_aa: CASSLGTAGEQYF
cdr3_length: 15; j_call: TRBJ2-1; d_call: TRBD1; v_call: TRBV25-1; cdr3_aa: CASSSGTALLYEQFF
cdr3_length: 13; j_call: TRBJ2-1; d_call: .; v_call: TRBV5-5; cdr3_aa: CASSDGTGNEQFF
cdr3_length: 12; j_call: TRBJ1-1; d_call: .; v_call: TRBV25-1; cdr3_aa: CASTQGNTEAFF
cdr3_length: 14; j_call: TRBJ1-1; d_call: TRBD1; v_call: TRBV5-1; cdr3_aa: CASGRTGLITEAFF
cdr3_length: 17; j_call: TRBJ2-2; d_call: .; v_call: TRBV27; cdr3_aa: CASTPNIGGGQAGELFF
cdr3_length: 15; j_call: TRBJ1-2; d_call: .; v_call: TRBV19; cdr3_aa: CASSHGTRGLNGYTF
cdr3_length: 15; j_call: TRBJ1-2; d_call: .; v_call: TRBV5-1; cdr3_aa: CASIPTPGDHYGYTF
cdr3_length: 16; j_call: TRBJ2-1; d_call: TRBD2; v_call: TRBV4-1; cdr3_aa: CASSQILAGAYNEQFF
cdr3_length: 15; j_call: TRBJ2-3; d_call: TRBD2; v_call: TRBV7-9; cdr3_aa: CASNPLAGETDTQYF
cdr3_length: 15; j_call: TRBJ2-6; d_call: .; v_call: TRBV4-1; cdr3_aa: CASSQDQTGANVLTF